This paragraph reports one TCR beta chain. This sample was taken from a study of follicular helper T cells after annual influenza vaccination. Documented time point: 2015-2016 season, 7 days after influenza vaccination. Trimming at V came to 4 bases and at J to 11 bases, leaving 9 bases not matched to a gene. The CDR3 is 14 residues long. Germline V gene data show CDR1 as SGHAT and CDR2 as FQNNGV. Libraries were prepared by immunoSEQ multiplex PCR; TCRdb keeps only in-frame clonotypes and omits some of them. The sample records some 7,000 clones, approximately 80% being singletons. The receptor comes from an adult who received the influenza vaccine. The V and J genes are TRBV11-2 and TRBJ2-4; TRBD1 matches 9 bases. The sample was CXCR5- memory CD4+ T cells sorted from blood, taken 7 days after influenza vaccination. CDR3 in amino acids: CASSSSGQGLVQYF. The CDR3 coding sequence is TGTGCCAGCAGCTCATCGGGACAGGGCCTGGTTCAGTACTTC.